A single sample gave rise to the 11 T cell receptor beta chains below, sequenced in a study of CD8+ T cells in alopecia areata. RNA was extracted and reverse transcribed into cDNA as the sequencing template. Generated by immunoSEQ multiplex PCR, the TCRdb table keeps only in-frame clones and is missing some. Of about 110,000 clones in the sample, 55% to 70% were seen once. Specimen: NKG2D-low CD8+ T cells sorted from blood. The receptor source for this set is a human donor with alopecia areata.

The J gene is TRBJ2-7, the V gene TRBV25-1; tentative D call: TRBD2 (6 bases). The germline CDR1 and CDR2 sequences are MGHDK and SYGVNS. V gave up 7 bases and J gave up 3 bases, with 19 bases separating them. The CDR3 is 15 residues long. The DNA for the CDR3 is TGTGCCAGCACCGGGGGACGGCTGGGGAACTACGAGCAGTACTTC. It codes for CASTGGRLGNYEQYF.

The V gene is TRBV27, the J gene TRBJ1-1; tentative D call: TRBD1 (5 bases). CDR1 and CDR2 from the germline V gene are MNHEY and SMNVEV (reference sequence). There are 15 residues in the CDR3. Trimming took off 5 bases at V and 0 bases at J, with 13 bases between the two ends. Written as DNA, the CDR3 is TGTGCCAGCAGTCGCTCGGGGCTCGTGAACACTGAAGCTTTCTTT. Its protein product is CASSRSGLVNTEAFF.

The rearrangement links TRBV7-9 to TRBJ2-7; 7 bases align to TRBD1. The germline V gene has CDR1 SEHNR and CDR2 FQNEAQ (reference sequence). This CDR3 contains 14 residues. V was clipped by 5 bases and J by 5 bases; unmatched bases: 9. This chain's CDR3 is CASSPEQGTHEQYF. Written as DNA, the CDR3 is TGTGCCAGCAGCCCCGAACAGGGGACCCACGAGCAGTACTTC.

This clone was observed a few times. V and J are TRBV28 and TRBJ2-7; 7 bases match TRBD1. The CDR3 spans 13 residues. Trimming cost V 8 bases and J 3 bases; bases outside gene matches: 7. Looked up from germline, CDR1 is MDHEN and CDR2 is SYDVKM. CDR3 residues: CASATGQLYEQYF. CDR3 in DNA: TGTGCCAGCGCTACGGGACAGCTCTACGAGCAGTACTTC.

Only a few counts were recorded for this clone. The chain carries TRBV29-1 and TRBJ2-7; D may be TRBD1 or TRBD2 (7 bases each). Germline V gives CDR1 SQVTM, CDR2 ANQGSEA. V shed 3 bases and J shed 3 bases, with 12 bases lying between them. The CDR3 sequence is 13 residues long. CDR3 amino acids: CSVEGRGGYEQYF. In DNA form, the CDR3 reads TGCAGCGTTGAGGGCAGGGGGGGCTACGAGCAGTACTTC.

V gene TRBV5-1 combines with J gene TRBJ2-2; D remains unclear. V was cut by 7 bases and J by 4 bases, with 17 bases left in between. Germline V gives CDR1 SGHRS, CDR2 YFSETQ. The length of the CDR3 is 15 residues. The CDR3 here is CASRRGQAITGELFF. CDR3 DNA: TGCGCCAGCCGTCGTGGGCAGGCTATCACCGGGGAGCTGTTTTTT.

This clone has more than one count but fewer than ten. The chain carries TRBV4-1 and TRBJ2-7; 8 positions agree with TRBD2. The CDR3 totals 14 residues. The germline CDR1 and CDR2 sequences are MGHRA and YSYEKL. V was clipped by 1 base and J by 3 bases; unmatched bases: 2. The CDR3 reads CASSQGLASYEQYF. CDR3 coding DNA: TGCGCCAGCAGCCAAGGACTAGCGAGCTACGAGCAGTACTTC.

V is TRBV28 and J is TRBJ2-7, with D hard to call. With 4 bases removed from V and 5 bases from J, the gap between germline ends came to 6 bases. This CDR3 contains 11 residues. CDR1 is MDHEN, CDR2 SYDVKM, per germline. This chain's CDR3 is CASSSLNEQYF. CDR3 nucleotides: TGTGCCAGCAGTTCACTCAACGAGCAGTACTTC. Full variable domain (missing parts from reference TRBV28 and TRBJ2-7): DVKVTQSSRYLVKRTGEKVFLECVQDMDHENMFWYRQDPGLGLRLIYFSYDVKMKEKGDIPEGYSVSREKKERFSLILESASTNQTSMYLCASSSLNEQYFGPGTRLTVT.

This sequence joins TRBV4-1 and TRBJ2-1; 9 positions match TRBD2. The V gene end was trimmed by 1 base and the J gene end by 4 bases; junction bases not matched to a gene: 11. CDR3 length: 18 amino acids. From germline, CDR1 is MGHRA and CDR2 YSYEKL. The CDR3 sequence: CASSQVRSASGIYNEQFF. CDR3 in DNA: TGCGCCAGCAGCCAAGTGCGGTCTGCTAGCGGGATATACAATGAGCAGTTCTTC.

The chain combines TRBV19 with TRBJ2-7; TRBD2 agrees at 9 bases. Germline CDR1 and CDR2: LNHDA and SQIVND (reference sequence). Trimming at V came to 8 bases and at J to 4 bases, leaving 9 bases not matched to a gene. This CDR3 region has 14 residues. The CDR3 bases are TGTGCCAGTGGTCCAGCGGGAGGTTCTTACGAGCAGTACTTC. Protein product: CASGPAGGSYEQYF. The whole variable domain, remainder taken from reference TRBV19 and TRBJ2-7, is DGGITQSPKYLFRKEGQNVTLSCEQNLNHDAMYWYRQDPGQGLRLIYYSQIVNDFQKGDIAEGYSVSREKKESFPLTVTSAQKNPTAFYLCASGPAGGSYEQYFGPGTRLTVT.

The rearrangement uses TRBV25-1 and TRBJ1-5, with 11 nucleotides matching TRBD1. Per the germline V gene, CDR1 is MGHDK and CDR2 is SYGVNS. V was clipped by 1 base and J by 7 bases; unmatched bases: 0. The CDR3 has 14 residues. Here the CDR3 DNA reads TGTGCCAGCAGTGAATGGGACAGGGGGCAGCCCCAGCATTTT. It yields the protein CASSEWDRGQPQHF.